This T cell receptor (beta chain) was identified in a study of blood T cells in healthy people across ages. V gave up 1 base and J gave up 6 bases, with 10 bases separating them. The CDR3 spans 15 residues. Germline CDR1 reads SEHNR; CDR2 reads FQNEAQ (reference sequence). This clonotype has a handful of counts. For the second PCR, which ran for roughly 6 to 12 cycles, a sample-barcoded 5' primer and a J-beta primer mix were used. From the 5' RACE reads, TCRdb called clonotypes with MiXCR, one entry per CDR3 protein. The table has some 1.4 million distinct CDR3 sequences, roughly 40% seen once. The source is a woman between 18 and 30 years old in good health. The chain couples TRBV7-9 to TRBJ1-6; D might be TRBD1 (6 bases). What was sequenced was blood. The CDR3 loop reads CASSLVAGANSPLHF. CDR3 DNA sequence: TGTGCCAGCAGCTTAGTGGCAGGGGCTAATTCACCCCTCCACTTT.